The sequence of this T cell receptor beta chain was determined in a study of blood T cell repertoires in COVID-19 (dated by TCRdb to the early 2020s). With respect to the entire study: Samples from collaborators originated in the United States, Italy and Spain and spanned both the acute and convalescent phases of COVID-19. The prospective study material was composed of cDNA or gDNA derived from T cells, B-cell-depleted T cells, or PBMCs. Subjects who had been exposed to COVID-19, were actively infected with it, or had recovered from it provided the deeply sampled blood TCRbeta repertoires that made up the dataset. The repertoires were released in a freely available public database meant as a resource for research on the immune response to SARS-CoV-2. The samples were drawn from two sources: the first 160 participants of the ongoing ImmuneRACE study, and fewer than 1,500 subjects contributed by 6 global collaborators. The sample metadata nearly always contained a de-identified subject ID, COVID-19 status, age in years and sex. Where available, HLA class I and class II types were obtained from metadata supplied by the sample provider rather than from assay-based typing.

The junction carries 3 bases between V and J, which are trimmed by 2 bases and 4 bases respectively. For CDR1 and CDR2, the germline V gene lists MDHEN and SYDVKM. From cysteine to phenylalanine, the CDR3 is 11 amino acids long. Of all the DNA, just the CDR3 is kept, 33 bases in frame from base 1. Comment on this clone: Its antigen specificity is not known. No base qualities exist here, and no much larger clone lies one base off it. Additional DNA sequences in this sample encode the identical CDR3.

General findings and caveats noted by the study authors: Clinical and demographic metadata were provided uncurated, with the amount varying by source and participant.

Participants in the prospective study were aged roughly 18 to 100 years, lived in under 30 United States geographic areas, and enrolled through a virtual design. To assign participants to cohorts, the prospective study relied on clinical history that participants themselves reported in a screening survey and a study questionnaire. In the prospective study, whole blood, serum and a nasopharyngeal or oropharyngeal swab were collected from each participant by mobile phlebotomists. Prospective study participants could optionally give additional blood draws and questionnaires over a roughly two-month period. Before DNA extraction, prospective study blood samples were shipped either frozen or at room temperature. TCRbeta CDR3 regions were amplified from genomic DNA using the immunoSEQ Assay, a bias-controlled multiplex PCR. The paper's data handling went like this. Nucleated cell counts per sample were estimated from amplification of reference gene primers within the assay. To quantify the absolute abundance of each unique TCRbeta CDR3 rearrangement, sequence reads were collapsed and filtered. For each sample, productive Simpson clonality was calculated as the square root of Simpson's diversity index across productive rearrangements. The immuneACCESS repertoire file appears here via TCRdb, limited to in-frame rearrangements. These files lack a portion of the clones; in checked studies, under half of the deficit traces to unresolved V genes, and the cause of the others is not known. Clone size and V and J calls were adopted from that table, with D and trimming inferred from the DNA. The sample records approximately 260,000 clones, 70% to 90% of which are singletons. 1.2% of the sample lies in the top ten.

This chain joins TRBV28 to TRBJ2-7, with the identity of the D gene unclear. The sample comprised PBMCs or T cells enriched from blood (not recorded which). The sequence was obtained from a woman in her thirties or forties with acute COVID-19. The nucleotide sequence is given as TGTGCCAGCAGTTTACGGTACGAGCAGTACTTC. Its coded protein is CASSLRYEQYF. When the CDR3 is completed using the reference TRBV28 and TRBJ2-7 genes on either side, the full variable domain is DVKVTQSSRYLVKRTGEKVFLECVQDMDHENMFWYRQDPGLGLRLIYFSYDVKMKEKGDIPEGYSVSREKKERFSLILESASTNQTSMYLCASSLRYEQYFGPGTRLTVT.